The clone carrying this T cell receptor beta chain was detected only once. Its antigen is unidentified. PBMC-derived CD4+ and CD8+ T cells were sorted. Germline V CDR1 and CDR2: LGHNA, YSLEER. V was cut by 4 bases and J by 3 bases, with 16 bases left in between. The CDR3 runs to 16 residues. This sample was included in a study of CD8+ T cells in alopecia areata. Overall study: At a dose of 5 to 10 mg twice daily, oral tofacitinib was given to treated patients. Findings of the study overall: Normal skin's resident alphabeta T cells are sequenced alongside lesional scalp T cells. Lesional scalp, notably in alopecia totalis/universalis, had clonality above that of normal scalp.

Reverse transcribed after extraction, RNA yielded cDNA as the sequencing template. The assay was immunoSEQ multiplex PCR, and TCRdb's table has in-frame clones only and misses some. The profile shows roughly 150,000 clones, 50% to 65% of them singletons. This chain links TRBV4-3 with TRBJ1-5, with a tentative D call TRBD1 (5 bases). The sample in question was CD8+ T cells sorted from blood, obtained at week 0. This receptor was obtained from a human donor with alopecia areata. The CDR3 bases are TGCGCCAGCAGCCCAGGCAGGCAGGGCCCCAATCAGCCCCAGCATTTT. It translates to CASSPGRQGPNQPQHF.